Sequencing of this T cell receptor (beta chain) was carried out in a study of T cell responses to AZD1222 COVID-19 vaccine. Between the trimmed V and J ends, which lost 0 bases and 1 base, there was a span of 3 bases. CDR1 and CDR2 (germline): SEHNR, FQNEAQ (reference sequence). The length of the CDR3 is 13 residues. Profiled with immunoSEQ multiplex PCR; TCRdb holds only in-frame clones, not every one. The repertoire holds some 180,000 clones, with 85% to 95% as singletons. Note on this clone: What it binds is not known.

Study-level results: Repertoires were obtained solely post-peak T cell response. Donor demographics were predominantly white British with a female majority; clonal diversity may be underestimated.

The specimen comprised peripheral blood, sampled 28 days after the second dose of the MenACWY control vaccine. This chain joins TRBV7-9 and TRBJ1-1; D is ambiguous. This TCR was recovered from an adult who received the MenACWY meningococcal vaccine as a control. The CDR3: CASSLARNTEAFF. CDR3 nucleotides: TGTGCCAGCAGCTTAGCCAGGAACACTGAAGCTTTCTTT.